Shown below are 17 T cell receptor beta chains from a single sample sequenced in a study of cytomegalovirus exposure and HLA in healthy donors. This PCR relied on a set of 60 Vbeta primers and 13 Jbeta primers. The protocol was immunoSEQ multiplex PCR, while the TCRdb copy is restricted to in-frame clones and leaves out a portion. The sample contains some 190,000 clones, 80% to 90% of which appear only once. Sequenced input: PBMCs. The source is a woman aged 25-40 years in good health and CMV-seronegative.

This clone was recorded only once. The J gene is TRBJ2-7, the V gene TRBV6-5; 12 bases align to TRBD1. The CDR3 contains 14 residues. Germline CDR1 is MNHEY and CDR2 is SVGAGI. Trimming at V came to 5 bases and at J to 6 bases, leaving 5 bases not matched to a gene. The CDR3 nucleotides are TGTGCCAGCAGTCGGGACAGGGGGCTGGGCGAGCAGTACTTC. Translating it yields CASSRDRGLGEQYF.

For this clone: Other DNA sequences in the same sample also yield this CDR3. This chain connects TRBV5-1 to TRBJ2-7, with D perhaps TRBD1 (6 bases). Germline assignment: CDR1 SGHRS and CDR2 YFSETQ. Trimming removed 1 base from V and 2 bases from J, with 10 bases in between. The CDR3 covers 14 residues. CDR3 loop: CASSLTGFPYEQYF. CDR3 DNA sequence: TGCGCCAGCAGCTTGACAGGGTTCCCCTACGAGCAGTACTTC.

The CDR3 is CAWSPDRRYEQYF. The DNA for the CDR3 is TGTGCCTGGAGTCCGGACAGGAGGTACGAGCAGTACTTC. The chain uses TRBV30 and TRBJ2-7; 7 nucleotides match TRBD1. Germline CDR1 is GTSNPN and CDR2 is SVGIG (reference sequence). The CDR3 totals 13 residues. V was pared by 2 bases and J by 4 bases, with 5 bases of the junction left unmatched.

The chain combines TRBV5-1 with TRBJ1-6; no definite D call. Trimming left V 3 bases short and J 7 bases short, with 23 bases between. The CDR3 runs 18 residues. CDR1 and CDR2 (germline): SGHRS, YFSETQ. The CDR3 loop reads CASSSGPEGSLGNSPLHF. The CDR3 DNA reads as TGCGCCAGCAGCTCGGGCCCGGAAGGGAGTTTGGGGAATTCACCCCTCCACTTT.

The genes are TRBV4-1 and TRBJ1-2; D is uncertain. The germline V and J ends were trimmed by 3 bases and 7 bases, with 21 bases remaining between them. Germline V lookup: CDR1 MGHRA, CDR2 YSYEKL. The CDR3 is made up of 16 amino acids. CDR3 sequence (DNA): TGCGCCAGCAGCCAGGTTGTCGGACTGCAGCAGAGTGGCTACACCTTC. Residues: CASSQVVGLQQSGYTF.

The rearrangement joins TRBV6-5 to TRBJ1-5; no reliable D call. Trimming removed 4 bases at V and 2 bases at J, with 9 bases between. This CDR3 is built from 14 residues. Germline V gene sequence: CDR1 MNHEY, CDR2 SVGAGI. The CDR3 sequence: CASSWSMGNQPQHF. In nucleotides, the CDR3 is TGTGCCAGCAGTTGGAGCATGGGCAATCAGCCCCAGCATTTT.

The chain joins TRBV25-1 to TRBJ2-5; TRBD1 aligns across 9 bases. Germline lookup yields CDR1 MGHDK and CDR2 SYGVNS. After removal of 4 bases from V and 4 bases from J, the junction contained 4 bases not matched to a gene. The CDR3 loop spans 14 amino acids. This CDR3 reads CASSGAGQGETQYF. CDR3 coding DNA: TGTGCCAGCAGTGGGGCGGGACAGGGAGAGACCCAGTACTTC.

The CDR3 coding sequence is TGTGCCAGCACCCAAGACCGGGAGCCCGGAAACACCATATATTTT. This gives the protein CASTQDREPGNTIYF. This rearrangement joins TRBV6-5 to TRBJ1-3, with no clear D. The germline V gene has CDR1 MNHEY and CDR2 SVGAGI. The ends were cut back, 7 bases at V and 4 bases at J, with 17 bases in the middle. The CDR3 is made up of 15 amino acids.

The DNA for the CDR3 is TGTGCCAGCAGGGTACAGGGGAACAATCAGCCCCAGCATTTT. This gives the protein CASRVQGNNQPQHF. The gene calls are TRBV28 and TRBJ1-5; 7 bases line up with TRBD1. The CDR3 is made up of 14 amino acids. Germline-derived CDR1 and CDR2 are MDHEN and SYDVKM. After removal of 6 bases from V and 3 bases from J, the junction contained 5 bases not matched to a gene.

V and J are TRBV5-1 and TRBJ1-1; 10 bases align to TRBD1. The V gene's germline CDR1 is SGHRS and CDR2 YFSETQ. Trimming cost V 2 bases and J 8 bases; bases outside gene matches: 6. The CDR3 has 14 residues. CDR3 bases: TGCGCCAGCAGCTTCCCCGGGACAGGGGACGAAGCTTTCTTT. Residues: CASSFPGTGDEAFF.

This clone was seen once. The chain recombines TRBV5-1 with TRBJ1-1; D unresolved. The CDR3 has 13 residues. Germline V gene data show CDR1 as SGHRS and CDR2 as YFSETQ. V lost 0 bases and J 6 bases, leaving 9 bases between the germline ends. The CDR3 nucleotides read TGCGCCAGCAGCTTGGTAAGCGACTCTGAAGCTTTCTTT. This gives the protein CASSLVSDSEAFF.

This clone is a singleton in its sample. The V gene is TRBV9, the J gene TRBJ2-1, with 8 bases identical to TRBD2. This CDR3 region has 16 residues. CDR1 is SGDLS and CDR2 is YYNGEE in the germline V gene. V dropped 3 bases and J dropped 2; count of bases not matched to a gene: 7. The CDR3 sequence: CASSDRREGPYNEQFF. The CDR3 nucleotides read TGTGCCAGCAGCGACCGACGGGAGGGCCCCTACAATGAGCAGTTCTTC.

This chain connects TRBV5-1 to TRBJ1-1; 9 bases are a match to TRBD1. Germline values: CDR1 SGHRS, CDR2 YFSETQ. The CDR3 consists of 14 residues. V dropped 4 bases and J dropped 1; count of bases not matched to a gene: 2. CDR3 sequence (DNA): TGCGCCAGCAGCAGGACAGGGGCGAACACTGAAGCTTTCTTT. The encoded protein is CASSRTGANTEAFF.

CDR3 nucleotides: TGTGCCAGCAGTGATCCGGGACAGGGGGACACCGGGGAGCTGTTTTTT. This sequence encodes CASSDPGQGDTGELFF. The V and J genes are TRBV25-1 and TRBJ2-2; TRBD1 matches 11 bases. Germline values: CDR1 MGHDK, CDR2 SYGVNS. Unmatched junction bases numbered 3, after V lost 3 bases and J lost 3 bases. The CDR3 is 16 amino acids.

This clone was counted only a few times. This chain joins TRBV6-1 and TRBJ2-2; a possible D gene is TRBD1 (6 bases). Germline V gives CDR1 MNHNS, CDR2 SASEGT. The CDR3 has 16 residues. Trimming took 2 bases from V and 1 from J, leaving 11 bases between them. The CDR3 is CASSEISTGNTGELFF. DNA for the CDR3: TGTGCCAGCAGTGAAATATCGACAGGGAACACCGGGGAGCTGTTTTTT.

The rearrangement links TRBV7-3 to TRBJ2-7, with 8 positions matching TRBD2. CDR3 length: 14 amino acids. V trimming: 1 base; J trimming: 4 bases; junction bases outside the gene matches: 3. Germline lookup yields CDR1 SGHTA and CDR2 FQGTGA. CDR3 DNA: TGTGCCAGCAGCTTAAAGTCGGGAGGGTACGAGCAGTACTTC. Translated, it gives CASSLKSGGYEQYF.

Turning to this clone: One end of the junction varies from germline; a read error may be responsible. The chain carries TRBV7-7 and TRBJ2-1, with D maybe TRBD1 (5 bases). Per germline, CDR1 SSHAT and CDR2 FNYEAQ (reference sequence). The CDR3 is 15 residues long. The DNA of the CDR3 is TGTGCTAGCAGCCCGGACACCGCCTCCTACAATGAGCAGTTCTTC. This sequence encodes CASSPDTASYNEQFF.